These 28 T cell receptor beta chains came from one sample sequenced in a study of regulatory T cells in long-lasting Graves disease. Building of the TCR beta libraries involved iRepertoire HTBI primers and Arm-PCR of CDR3 regions. Each CDR3 protein gets one entry after TCRdb re-called the multiplex PCR reads with MiXCR. The sample has over 450,000 distinct CDR3 sequences, more than 10% seen once. Time point specified: newly diagnosed GD, antithyroid drugs for less than 3 months. The TCR library used RNA extracted from PBMCs. These same records also appear under a second study, on T cells in Graves' hyperthyroidism and ophthalmopathy.

The material was peripheral blood mononuclear cells (PBMCs), obtained at new diagnosis, from a patient treated with antithyroid drugs. These receptors were collected from a woman younger than 45 with Graves disease.

In DNA form, the CDR3 reads TGTGCCAGCAGCTTGGGGCCAACCGATGAGCAGTTCTTC. This gives the protein CASSLGPTDEQFF. The chain couples TRBV7-6 to TRBJ2-1, with D perhaps matching TRBD1 (5 bases). The CDR3 has 13 amino acids. Per germline, CDR1 SGHVS and CDR2 FNYEAQ. Trimming shortened V by 3 bases and J by 8 bases, and 11 bases separated the two germline ends.

This clonotype was found many times. The chain uses TRBV14 and TRBJ1-1, with D maybe TRBD1 (5 bases). V lost 0 bases to trimming and J lost 0 bases, with 11 bases between them. The CDR3 sequence is 16 residues long. Germline CDR1 and CDR2: SGHDN and FVKESK. In DNA, the CDR3 is TGTGCCAGCAGCCAAGACGCCGGGGCCGTGAACACTGAAGCTTTCTTT. Translation: CASSQDAGAVNTEAFF.

The chain employs TRBV29-1 and TRBJ2-4, with a tentative D call TRBD1 (5 bases). Trimming took 1 base from V and 8 from J, leaving 12 bases between them. The CDR3 runs 13 residues. Germline CDR1 reads SQVTM; CDR2 reads ANQGSEA. The CDR3: CSVEGPQTDIQYF. In DNA, the CDR3 is TGCAGCGTTGAAGGCCCCCAGACAGACATTCAGTACTTC.

This clonotype came up many times. V gene TRBV5-5 combines with J gene TRBJ1-1, with a possible D match to TRBD1 (6 bases). CDR1 SGHKS and CDR2 YYEKEE come from the germline V gene (reference sequence). The CDR3 has 15 amino acids. With 1 base removed from V and 1 base from J, the gap between germline ends came to 11 bases. CDR3 sequence (DNA): TGTGCCAGCAGCTTGACAGGGCGGGGGAACACTGAAGCTTTCTTT. Encoded protein: CASSLTGRGNTEAFF.

As to this clonotype: This may be a read error, as it is one base from a much larger clone. V is TRBV5-1 and J is TRBJ2-5; 9 positions match TRBD2. The last part of the DNA fits TRBJ2-1 better; the J call may be wrong. The length of the CDR3 is 15 residues. Germline V gives CDR1 SGHRS, CDR2 YFSETQ. The CDR3 here is CASSLTGTSLDKQFF. CDR3 coding DNA: TGCGCCAGCAGCCTGACCGGGACTAGCTTGGATAAGCAGTTCTTC.

The chain is built from TRBV18 and TRBJ1-3; D is ambiguous. CDR3 length equals 14 residues. Trimming cost V 2 bases and J 3 bases, with 8 bases left between them. Germline V lookup: CDR1 KGHSH, CDR2 LQKENI. CDR3 loop: CASSPTRNGNTIYF. The DNA of the CDR3 is TGTGCCAGCTCACCAACCCGGAATGGAAACACCATATATTTT.

This clonotype has just a few counts. This may come from a read error, since a much larger clone is one base off. This chain connects TRBV28 to TRBJ2-7, with D perhaps assigned TRBD1 or TRBD2 (6 bases each). Germline V gene sequence: CDR1 MDHEN, CDR2 SYDVKM. CDR3 length equals 16 residues. CDR3 DNA: TGTGCCAACAGTCCTAGGTGGGGGGCCGGTTATTACGAGCAGTACTTC. This translates into CANSPRWGAGYYEQYF.

The table lists this clonotype with many counts. The genes are TRBV10-3 and TRBJ2-3; possibly TRBD1 or TRBD2 for D (6 bases each). Germline CDR1 reads ENHRY; CDR2 reads SYGVKD. CDR3 length: 19 amino acids. Trimming stripped 5 bases from V and 4 bases from J, with 28 bases between. The CDR3 DNA reads as TGTGCCATCAGTCCAGACAGGTACAATCGGGGACTCCCCCCAGATACGCAGTATTTT. Encoded protein: CAISPDRYNRGLPPDTQYF.

The rearrangement joins TRBV5-1 to TRBJ2-6, with D maybe TRBD1 (5 bases). Germline values: CDR1 SGHRS, CDR2 YFSETQ. Trimming removed 5 bases at V and 1 base at J, with 10 bases between. This CDR3 comprises 15 residues. The CDR3: CASSTGNSGANVLTF. CDR3 bases: TGCGCCAGCAGTACAGGCAATTCTGGGGCCAACGTCCTGACTTTC.

The table lists this clonotype with many counts. V and J are TRBV7-8 and TRBJ2-2; maybe TRBD1 (7 bases). V was shortened by 5 bases and J by 5 bases, with 15 bases between the two germline ends. This CDR3 comprises 15 residues. CDR1 is SGHVS, CDR2 FQNEAQ, per germline. CDR3 coding DNA: TGTGCCAGCAGCCCTCCAGGGGGGTGGACCGGGGAGCTGTTTTTT. Its protein is CASSPPGGWTGELFF.

This clonotype showed up many times. This sequence joins TRBV7-6 and TRBJ2-3; D is perhaps TRBD2 (6 bases). Between the trimmed V and J ends, which lost 5 bases and 2 bases, there was a span of 11 bases. Germline CDR1 SGHVS, CDR2 FNYEAQ. The CDR3 is made up of 14 amino acids. The DNA of the CDR3 is TGTGCCAGCAGCGTAGGGACTCACACAGATACGCAGTATTTT. It codes for CASSVGTHTDTQYF.

This clonotype was seen only a few times. The chain links TRBV19 to TRBJ1-1; D remains ambiguous. Germline V lookup: CDR1 LNHDA, CDR2 SQIVND (reference sequence). The CDR3 has 16 amino acids. V was cut by 4 bases and J by 1 base, with 16 bases left in between. CDR3 DNA: TGTGCCAGTAGTACTCTCTATGGGCGGGGGAACACTGAAGCTTTCTTT. It encodes CASSTLYGRGNTEAFF.

The table lists this clonotype with a few counts. The chain uses TRBV6-5 and TRBJ1-2; 7 nucleotides line up with TRBD1. V was clipped by 1 base and J by 0 bases; unmatched bases: 5. Germline CDR1 reads MNHEY; CDR2 reads SVGAGI. CDR3 length equals 16 residues. The CDR3 bases are TGTGCCAGCAGTTACTGGGAGACAGGGACTAACTATGGCTACACCTTC. This gives the protein CASSYWETGTNYGYTF.

This clonotype was detected many times. V gene TRBV12-5 combines with J gene TRBJ2-7; D tentatively fits TRBD1 or TRBD2 (5 bases each). CDR1 and CDR2 from the germline V gene are LGHNT and FRNRAP. V gave up 6 bases and J gave up 2 bases, with 23 bases separating them. This CDR3 is built from 17 residues. The chain's CDR3 is CASGPLGRRQPTYEQYF. The CDR3 DNA reads as TGTGCTAGTGGCCCGTTGGGACGTCGACAGCCCACCTACGAGCAGTACTTC.

This clonotype has at least ten counts. The CDR3 nucleotides are TGTGCCACCAGCCTTCAGAGAACCTACGAGCAGTACTTC. Its protein product is CATSLQRTYEQYF. V gene TRBV15 combines with J gene TRBJ2-7; D unclear. This CDR3 is built from 13 residues. Germline CDR1 reads LNHNV; CDR2 reads YYDKDF (reference sequence). The V end was cut by 5 bases, the J end by 2 bases, with 10 bases between.

In this sample, this clonotype turned up a few times. At one boundary the junction diverges from the germline segment, which might be a read error. The chain has TRBV9 and TRBJ2-7, with TRBD1 as a possible D gene (6 bases). CDR1 SGDLS and CDR2 YYNGEE come from the germline V gene. CDR3 length: 14 residues. CDR3 region: CASSVRGTSDEQYF. The CDR3 DNA follows: TGTGCCAGCAGCGTTAGGGGGACCTCCGACGAGCAGTACTTC.

This clonotype was picked up many times. The chain joins TRBV19 to TRBJ2-2; D is perhaps TRBD1 (5 bases). The V gene lost 2 bases and the J gene lost 4 bases, with 11 bases spanning the gap. Looked up from germline, CDR1 is LNHDA and CDR2 is SQIVND (reference sequence). The CDR3 has 15 amino acids. The CDR3 sequence is CASSIKGSSTGELFF. CDR3 sequence (DNA): TGTGCCAGTAGTATAAAGGGGTCATCCACCGGGGAGCTGTTTTTT.

The chain employs TRBV7-2 and TRBJ1-2, with TRBD1 as a possible D gene (6 bases). The CDR3 is 15 residues long. Germline CDR1 and CDR2: SGHTA and FQGNSA. Trimming stripped 1 base from V and 3 bases from J, with 12 bases between. The CDR3 bases are TGTGCCAGCAGCTTAGGGGGGGCGGGGGACTATGGCTACACCTTC. It translates to CASSLGGAGDYGYTF.

This clonotype was found many times. The rearrangement uses TRBV11-2 and TRBJ2-7; 14 bases fit TRBD2. CDR1 SGHAT and CDR2 FQNNGV come from the germline V gene. There are 17 residues in the CDR3. V shed 5 bases, J shed 2 bases, and the junction held 8 bases outside the gene matches. CDR3 residues: CASSGPGLAGVAYEQYF. Written as DNA, the CDR3 is TGTGCCAGCAGCGGACCGGGACTAGCGGGAGTGGCCTACGAGCAGTACTTC.

The V call is TRBV19, the J call TRBJ2-3; 7 nucleotides agree with TRBD1. J gave up 3 bases and V 9 bases, and 9 bases lay outside the gene matches. Germline V gene sequence: CDR1 LNHDA, CDR2 SQIVND (reference sequence). The CDR3 is made up of 14 amino acids. The DNA of the CDR3 is TGTGCCAGCAAGGGGGCTTCAGAAACAGATACGCAGTATTTT. It encodes CASKGASETDTQYF.

This clonotype was detected ten times or more. The chain couples TRBV6-5 to TRBJ2-2; D is possibly TRBD1 or TRBD2 (5 bases each). The CDR3 is 16 amino acids. V was trimmed by 0 bases and J by 4 bases, leaving 12 bases between them. Germline values: CDR1 MNHEY, CDR2 SVGAGI. The CDR3 spells CASSYSLGRGTGELFF. For the CDR3, the DNA is TGTGCCAGCAGTTACTCGCTGGGACGGGGCACCGGGGAGCTGTTTTTT.

The chain uses TRBV19 and TRBJ2-2; D is uncertain. The V and J ends lost 4 bases and 13 bases respectively, with 22 bases between them. Germline values: CDR1 LNHDA, CDR2 SQIVND (reference sequence). CDR3 length: 15 residues. CDR3 sequence (DNA): TGTGCCAGTAGTACAGGAAGGGTGAGGACCGGGCGGCTGTTTTTT. Protein sequence: CASSTGRVRTGRLFF.

The sample holds many counts of this clonotype. This chain uses TRBV30 with TRBJ1-3; no definite D call. The CDR3 totals 13 residues. Germline CDR1 GTSNPN, CDR2 SVGIG (reference sequence). V lost 0 bases and J lost 8, with 11 bases in between. CDR3 sequence reads: CAWSVVHPDTIYF. Written as DNA, the CDR3 is TGTGCCTGGAGTGTAGTCCATCCCGACACCATATATTTT.

This clonotype was detected many times. V gene TRBV6-1 combines with J gene TRBJ2-1; 8 bases agree with TRBD1. The germline V gene encodes CDR1 MNHNS and CDR2 SASEGT. The CDR3 contains 15 residues. J gave up 7 bases and V 8 bases, and 13 bases lay outside the gene matches. CDR3 sequence reads: CASRRQGLGLNEQFF. The CDR3 region has the DNA TGTGCCAGCCGGCGACAGGGGTTAGGCCTTAATGAGCAGTTCTTC.

The table lists this clonotype with a few counts. The chain is built from TRBV3-1 and TRBJ2-7; D gene unclear. This CDR3 is built from 13 residues. The germline V gene has CDR1 LGHDT and CDR2 YNNKEL (reference sequence). The V end lost 0 bases, the J end lost 4 bases, and 7 bases lay between the germline ends. As DNA, the CDR3 is TGTGCCAGCAGCCAAGAAGAGAGATACGAGCAGTACTTC. Its translation: CASSQEERYEQYF.

This clonotype appeared a few times. The CDR3 does not close with the conserved phenylalanine or tryptophan, likely indicating a read error. The genes are TRBV13 and TRBJ2-2; the match to TRBD2 covers 14 bases. Germline V CDR1 and CDR2: PRHDT, FYEKMQ (reference sequence). The CDR3 contains 19 residues. With 4 bases clipped from V and 5 bases from J, the junction kept 12 bases outside the gene matches. CDR3 sequence: CASSSMGTSGSSLTGELFS. CDR3 nucleotides: TGTGCCAGCAGCTCAATGGGGACTAGCGGGAGTTCTCTTACCGGGGAGCTGTTTTCT.

The V call is TRBV27, the J call TRBJ1-6, with 12 nucleotides matching TRBD1. Looked up from germline, CDR1 is MNHEY and CDR2 is SMNVEV (reference sequence). This CDR3 is 18 amino acids long. The V gene end was trimmed by 3 bases and the J gene end by 9 bases; junction bases not matched to a gene: 12. The CDR3 DNA reads as TGTGCCAGCAGTTTCTCCGGGACAGGGGGCTCTCTGTTTTCACCCCTCCACTTT. Translating it yields CASSFSGTGGSLFSPLHF.

The gene calls are TRBV30 and TRBJ1-1, with 7 bases that match TRBD1. Looked up from germline, CDR1 is GTSNPN and CDR2 is SVGIG (reference sequence). V lost 1 base and J lost 0; bases outside the gene matches: 11. This CDR3 has 17 amino acids. The CDR3 coding sequence is TGTGCCTGGAGTGGAGACGTAGACAGGGCCCTGAACACTGAAGCTTTCTTT. This encodes CAWSGDVDRALNTEAFF.